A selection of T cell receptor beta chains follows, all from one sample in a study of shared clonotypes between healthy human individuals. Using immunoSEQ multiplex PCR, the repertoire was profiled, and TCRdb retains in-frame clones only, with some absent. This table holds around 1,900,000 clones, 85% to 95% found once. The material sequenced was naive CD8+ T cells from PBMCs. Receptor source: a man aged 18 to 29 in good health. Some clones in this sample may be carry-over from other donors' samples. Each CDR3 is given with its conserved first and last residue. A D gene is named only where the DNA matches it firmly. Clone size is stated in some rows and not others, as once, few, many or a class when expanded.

TGTGCCAGCAGTCCGGGACAGGGGGAGGCCGGGGAGCTGTTTTTT,CASSPGQGEAGELFF,TRBD1,TRBJ2-2,.,TRBV27
TGTGCCAGCAGCGAAGGGGCCCGGTATCAAGAGACCCAGTACTTC,CASSEGARYQETQYF,.,TRBJ2-5,.,TRBV11-2
TGTGCCAGCAGCGTCACTAGCGGGAGTCTGGATGAGCAGTTCTTC,CASSVTSGSLDEQFF,TRBD2,TRBJ2-1,.,TRBV11-2
TGTGCCAGCAGCTCGGATCTAGCGGGAGGGCACGATACGCAGTATTTT,CASSSDLAGGHDTQYF,TRBD2,TRBJ2-3,.,TRBV7-3
TGTGCCAGCGGAGGAAGTCGCGGTGGCTACGAGCAGTACTTC,CASGGSRGGYEQYF,.,TRBJ2-7,.,TRBV6-5
TGTGCCACCAGCTCCCGAAGGAACAGGGCTGAGACCCAGTACTTC,CATSSRRNRAETQYF,.,TRBJ2-5,.,TRBV15
TGCGCCAGCAGCTTGTCGGGAGGGCCGGGAAATGAGCAGTTCTTC,CASSLSGGPGNEQFF,TRBD2,TRBJ2-1,.,TRBV5-1
TGCGCCAGCAGTGAGGGGGGTAGCTATGGCTACACCTTC,CASSEGGSYGYTF,.,TRBJ1-2,.,TRBV10-1
TGTGCCAGCAGCCTAATCTCGACCGGGACAGGGCCCTACGAGCAGTACTTC,CASSLISTGTGPYEQYF,TRBD1,TRBJ2-7,once,TRBV14
TGTGCCAGCAGCTCTGACGGGACCCAGTACTTC,CASSSDGTQYF,.,TRBJ2-5,.,TRBV7-8
TGTGCCAGCAGCAAGCTAGCGACTCAAGAGACCCAGTACTTC,CASSKLATQETQYF,.,TRBJ2-5,.,TRBV7-6
TGCGCCAGCAGCCCGGAGGCTCCTTCCTACGAGCAGTACTTC,CASSPEAPSYEQYF,.,TRBJ2-7,once,TRBV4-1
TGTGCCAGCAGCTTGTGGGCGGGCAGCTCCTACGAGCAGTACTTC,CASSLWAGSSYEQYF,.,TRBJ2-7,.,TRBV5-4
TGTGCCAGCAGCGCCGCCGGGACAGGGTACGAGCAGTACTTC,CASSAAGTGYEQYF,TRBD1,TRBJ2-7,.,TRBV7-8
TGTGCCAGCTCACCAGATCTAGCGTGGGAGCAGTACTTC,CASSPDLAWEQYF,.,TRBJ2-7,.,TRBV18
TGTGCCAGCAGTGAGAGGAGGGGGCGGGCCGGGGAGCTGTTTTTT,CASSERRGRAGELFF,.,TRBJ2-2,once,TRBV6-1
TGTGCCAGGTCCAAGGGGACTAGCGGATCCTACGAGCAGTACTTC,CARSKGTSGSYEQYF,TRBD2,TRBJ2-7,once,TRBV10-3
TGCGCCAGCAGCCGCGTTGGGGCGAGGGGAAAAGAGCAGTACTTC,CASSRVGARGKEQYF,.,TRBJ2-7,.,TRBV4-3
TGTGCCAGCAGTTTCCGGGACAAGAACTACGAGCAGTACTTC,CASSFRDKNYEQYF,.,TRBJ2-7,.,TRBV27
TGTGCCAGGAGCCCGGTTGTTAGGACAGGGATCCCTTCGGTGTCCGGGGAGCTGTTTTTT,CARSPVVRTGIPSVSGELFF,TRBD1,TRBJ2-2,.,TRBV27
TGTGCCAGCAGCGGGCCTATATCTGGGGGCTACACCTTC,CASSGPISGGYTF,.,TRBJ1-2,once,TRBV7-6
TGTGCCAGCAGCTACAGGGGATCACTAGCGGGAGAGTGGGAGACCCAGTACTTC,CASSYRGSLAGEWETQYF,TRBD2,TRBJ2-5,.,TRBV11-2